What follows are 13 T cell receptor beta chains derived from one specimen sequenced in a study of blood T cell repertoires in COVID-19. The protocol was immunoSEQ multiplex PCR, while the TCRdb copy is restricted to in-frame clones and leaves out a portion. The sample carries some 270,000 clones, approximately 89% recorded once. Sequenced material: PBMCs or T cells enriched from blood (not recorded which). The source of these receptors is a woman in her fifties or sixties who had recovered from COVID-19.

On this clone itself: The sample holds other DNA sequences that translate to the same CDR3. The chain recombines TRBV5-6 with TRBJ1-5, with a weak D call TRBD1 (5 bases). V lost 1 base and J 6 bases, leaving 5 bases between the germline ends. CDR1 is SGHDT and CDR2 is YYEEEE in the germline V gene. The CDR3 is 12 residues long. The CDR3 sequence is CASSLRGQPQHF. In DNA, the CDR3 is TGTGCCAGCAGCTTGAGGGGTCAGCCCCAGCATTTT.

The chain uses TRBV14 and TRBJ1-1; TRBD1 aligns across 8 bases. V gave up 5 bases and J gave up 4 bases; unmatched junction bases: 9. The germline gives CDR1 SGHDN, CDR2 FVKESK. The CDR3 spans 15 residues. CDR3 DNA: TGTGCCAGCAGCTCACGTGGACAGGGAGGCACTGAAGCTTTCTTT. This encodes CASSSRGQGGTEAFF.

This CDR3 is CASSVGPNTGELFF. In DNA form, the CDR3 reads TGTGCCAGCTCGGTTGGTCCCAACACCGGGGAGCTGTTTTTT. The gene calls are TRBV6-5 and TRBJ2-2, with D unclear. The CDR3 is made up of 14 amino acids. V was shortened by 8 bases and J by 2 bases, with 12 bases between the two germline ends. CDR1 is MNHEY and CDR2 is SVGAGI in the germline V gene.

The chain has TRBV5-1 and TRBJ1-6; tentative D call: TRBD1 (6 bases). The CDR3 contains 14 residues. Trimming took 9 bases from V and 5 from J, leaving 15 bases between them. CDR1 is SGHRS, CDR2 YFSETQ, per germline. CDR3 nucleotide sequence: TGCGCCACACCTCACAGGGTACATAATTCACCCCTCCACTTT. As protein: CATPHRVHNSPLHF.

This chain connects TRBV30 to TRBJ1-3, with a possible D match to TRBD1 (6 bases). Per the germline V gene, CDR1 is GTSNPN and CDR2 is SVGIG (reference sequence). V lost 2 bases, J lost 9 bases, and 14 bases lay in between. The length of the CDR3 is 13 residues. Written as DNA, the CDR3 is TGTGCCTGGAGTCCGGTCCGAGGGGGCACCATATATTTT. It encodes CAWSPVRGGTIYF.

The rearrangement uses TRBV28 and TRBJ1-1; 7 bases map to TRBD1. CDR3 size: 12 residues. Germline V CDR1 and CDR2: MDHEN, SYDVKM. Losses at the gene ends were 8 bases for V and 3 bases for J; bases not matched to a gene: 3. CDR3 protein: CASGDRYTEAFF. Written as DNA, the CDR3 is TGTGCCAGCGGGGACAGATACACTGAAGCTTTCTTT.

The rearrangement links TRBV2 to TRBJ1-1; possible D gene TRBD1, 5 bases. This CDR3 is 14 amino acids long. Between the trimmed V and J ends, which lost 1 base and 4 bases, there was a span of 10 bases. Germline loops: CDR1 SNHLY, CDR2 FYNNEI. This CDR3 is CASSEEVGATEAFF. For the CDR3, the DNA is TGTGCCAGCAGTGAAGAGGTAGGGGCCACTGAAGCTTTCTTT.

This clone was detected a few times. The V and J genes are TRBV5-4 and TRBJ1-4, with D hard to call. V lost 1 base and J lost 7, with 14 bases in between. CDR3 length equals 15 residues. CDR1 SGHNT and CDR2 YYREEE come from the germline V gene (reference sequence). DNA of the CDR3: TGTGCCAGCAGCTTGAGGAGCGTCCTGACTGAAAAACTGTTTTTT. Its protein product is CASSLRSVLTEKLFF.

This rearrangement joins TRBV14 to TRBJ2-1, with TRBD2 matching 16 bases. Trimming at V came to 4 bases and at J to 9 bases, leaving 3 bases not matched to a gene. Per germline, CDR1 SGHDN and CDR2 FVKESK. This CDR3 comprises 15 residues. CDR3 amino acids: CASSLGLAGGREQFF. The DNA for the CDR3 is TGTGCCAGCAGCCTGGGACTAGCGGGGGGGCGTGAGCAGTTCTTC.

The chain links TRBV29-1 to TRBJ1-5; no reliable D call. Trimming cost V 7 bases and J 5 bases, with 12 bases left between them. Germline V CDR1 and CDR2: SQVTM, ANQGSEA. This CDR3 has 12 amino acids. The CDR3 protein is CSAGARDQPQHF. DNA of the CDR3: TGCAGCGCGGGTGCCCGGGATCAGCCCCAGCATTTT.

Details on this clone: The same CDR3 arises from other DNA sequences in this sample as well. The rearrangement links TRBV5-4 to TRBJ2-7, with no clear D. Germline-derived CDR1 and CDR2 are SGHNT and YYREEE (reference sequence). The germline V and J ends were trimmed by 0 bases and 2 bases, with 6 bases remaining between them. The CDR3 contains 13 residues. The CDR3 region is CASSLDRAYEQYF. The CDR3 DNA reads as TGTGCCAGCAGCTTGGACAGAGCCTACGAGCAGTACTTC.

This chain joins TRBV28 and TRBJ2-7; D possibly corresponds to TRBD2 (6 bases). From germline, CDR1 is MDHEN and CDR2 SYDVKM. CDR3 length: 16 residues. Between the trimmed V and J ends, which lost 3 bases and 1 base, there was a span of 16 bases. The CDR3 loop is CASSLGNAAGSYEQYF. DNA of the CDR3: TGTGCCAGCAGTTTGGGTAACGCCGCGGGGTCCTACGAGCAGTACTTC.

The chain carries TRBV11-3 and TRBJ2-7; the match to TRBD1 covers 7 bases. The CDR3 consists of 16 residues. Germline V gene data show CDR1 as SGHNT and CDR2 as YENEEA. V dropped 5 bases and J dropped 4; count of bases not matched to a gene: 14. The CDR3 spells CASSPFRTGAPYEQYF. CDR3 nucleotides: TGTGCCAGCAGCCCATTCAGGACAGGCGCTCCTTACGAGCAGTACTTC.